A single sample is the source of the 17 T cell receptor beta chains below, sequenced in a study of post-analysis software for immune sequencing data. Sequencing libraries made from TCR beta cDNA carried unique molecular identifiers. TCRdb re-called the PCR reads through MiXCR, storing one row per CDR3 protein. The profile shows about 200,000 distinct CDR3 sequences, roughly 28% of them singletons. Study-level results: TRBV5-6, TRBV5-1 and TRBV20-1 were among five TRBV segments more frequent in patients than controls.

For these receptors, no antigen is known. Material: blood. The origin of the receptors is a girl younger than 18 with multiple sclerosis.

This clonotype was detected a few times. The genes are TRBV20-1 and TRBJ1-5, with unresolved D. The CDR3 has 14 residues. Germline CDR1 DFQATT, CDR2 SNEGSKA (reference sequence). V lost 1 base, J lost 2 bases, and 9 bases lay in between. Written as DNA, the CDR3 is TGCAGTGCTAGAGTCTTGGGTGGCAATCAGCCCCAGCATTTT. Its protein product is CSARVLGGNQPQHF.

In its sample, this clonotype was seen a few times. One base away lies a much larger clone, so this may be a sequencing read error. CDR3 DNA: TGTGCCGCCCAAGGACTAGCGTCGTACGATGAGCAGTTCTTC. Translating it yields CAAQGLASYDEQFF. The V gene is TRBV2, the J gene TRBJ2-1; TRBD2 matches 9 bases. Germline CDR1 and CDR2: SNHLY and FYNNEI. The V and J ends lost 11 bases and 8 bases, in that order; junction bases with no gene match: 13. CDR3 size: 14 residues.

The DNA of the CDR3 is TGTGCCAGCAGACCCGACACGGGACGAAGTGAAAAACTGTTTTTT. This gives the protein CASRPDTGRSEKLFF. The V and J genes are TRBV7-8 and TRBJ1-4; D might be TRBD1 (5 bases). The CDR3 contains 15 residues. CDR1 SGHVS and CDR2 FQNEAQ come from the germline V gene. With 6 bases removed from V and 7 bases from J, the gap between germline ends came to 18 bases.

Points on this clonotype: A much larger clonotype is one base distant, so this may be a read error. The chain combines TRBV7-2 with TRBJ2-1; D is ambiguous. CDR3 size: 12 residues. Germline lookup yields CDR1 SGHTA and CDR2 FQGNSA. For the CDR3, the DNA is TGTGCCAACAGCTCAAGACCAAATGAGCAGTTCTTC. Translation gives CANSSRPNEQFF.

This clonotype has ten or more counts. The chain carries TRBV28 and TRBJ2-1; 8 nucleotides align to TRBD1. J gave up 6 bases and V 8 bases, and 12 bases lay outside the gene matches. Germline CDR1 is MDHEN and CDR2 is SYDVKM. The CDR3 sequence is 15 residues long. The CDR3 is CASSLGGTGSNEQFF. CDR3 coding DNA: TGTGCCAGCTCCCTTGGCGGGACAGGCTCCAATGAGCAGTTCTTC.

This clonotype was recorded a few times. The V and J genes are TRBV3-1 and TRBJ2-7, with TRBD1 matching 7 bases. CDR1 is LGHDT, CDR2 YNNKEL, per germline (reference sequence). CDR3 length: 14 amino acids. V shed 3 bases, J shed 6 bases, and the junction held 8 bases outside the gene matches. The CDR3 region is CASSQEIQGSEQYF. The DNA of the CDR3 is TGTGCCAGCAGCCAGGAAATACAGGGGAGCGAGCAGTACTTC.

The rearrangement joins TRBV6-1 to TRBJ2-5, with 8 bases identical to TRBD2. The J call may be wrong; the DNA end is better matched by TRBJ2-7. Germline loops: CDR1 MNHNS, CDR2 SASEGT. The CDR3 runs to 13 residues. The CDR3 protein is CATLEAGEREQYF. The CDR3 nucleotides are TGTGCCACCCTTGAAGCGGGGGAGCGCGAGCAGTACTTC.

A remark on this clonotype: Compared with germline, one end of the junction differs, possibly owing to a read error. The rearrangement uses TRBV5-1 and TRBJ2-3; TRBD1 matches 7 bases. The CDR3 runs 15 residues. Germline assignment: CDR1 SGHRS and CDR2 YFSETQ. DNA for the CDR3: TGCGCCAGCAGCTTGGGCCGAGGGGGCACAGATACGCGGTATTTT. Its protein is CASSLGRGGTDTRYF.

This CDR3 reads CASSLASVTTEAFF. CDR3 coding DNA: TGTGCCAGCAGCTTAGCGTCTGTCACCACTGAAGCTTTCTTT. The V call is TRBV7-2, the J call TRBJ1-1; no clear D gene. CDR3 size: 14 residues. Trimming took 0 bases from V and 4 from J, leaving 9 bases between them. Germline-derived CDR1 and CDR2 are SGHTA and FQGNSA.

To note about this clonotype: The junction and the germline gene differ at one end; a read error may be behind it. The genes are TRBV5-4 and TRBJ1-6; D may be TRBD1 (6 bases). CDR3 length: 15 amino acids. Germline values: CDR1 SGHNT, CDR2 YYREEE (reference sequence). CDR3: CACSFLNQGSSPPHF. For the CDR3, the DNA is TGTGCCTGCAGCTTCCTAAACCAGGGGAGTTCACCCCCCCACTTT.

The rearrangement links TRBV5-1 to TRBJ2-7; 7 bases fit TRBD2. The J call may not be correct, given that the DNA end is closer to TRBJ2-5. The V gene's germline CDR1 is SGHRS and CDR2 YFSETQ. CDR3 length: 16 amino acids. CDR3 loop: CASSLNCVTSRGTQYF. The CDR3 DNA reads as TGCGCCAGCAGCTTGAACTGTGTGACTAGCCGAGGGACCCAGTACTTC.

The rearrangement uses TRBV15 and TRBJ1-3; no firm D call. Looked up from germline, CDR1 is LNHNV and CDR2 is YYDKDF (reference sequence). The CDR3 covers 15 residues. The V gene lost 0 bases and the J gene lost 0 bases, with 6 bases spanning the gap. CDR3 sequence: CATSRDTASGNTIYF. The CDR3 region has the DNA TGTGCCACCAGCAGAGATACGGCCTCTGGAAACACCATATATTTT.

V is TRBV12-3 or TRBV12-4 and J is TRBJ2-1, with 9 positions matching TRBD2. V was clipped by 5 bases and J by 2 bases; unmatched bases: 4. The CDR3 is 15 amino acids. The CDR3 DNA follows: TGTGCCAGCAGTACGACTAGCGGAGCCTACAATGAGCAGTTCTTC. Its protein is CASSTTSGAYNEQFF.

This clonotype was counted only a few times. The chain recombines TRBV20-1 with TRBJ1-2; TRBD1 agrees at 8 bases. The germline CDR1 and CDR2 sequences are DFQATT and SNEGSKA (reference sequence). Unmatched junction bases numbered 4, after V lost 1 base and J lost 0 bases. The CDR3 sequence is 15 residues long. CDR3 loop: CSARAPDRANYGYTF. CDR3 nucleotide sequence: TGCAGTGCTAGAGCCCCGGACAGGGCTAACTATGGCTACACCTTC.

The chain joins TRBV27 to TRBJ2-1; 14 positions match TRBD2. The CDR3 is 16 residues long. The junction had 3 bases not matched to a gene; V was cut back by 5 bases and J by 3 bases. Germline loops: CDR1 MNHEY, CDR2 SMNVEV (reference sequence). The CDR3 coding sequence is TGTGCCAGCAGTCCAGGGACTAGCGGGAGCTACAATGAGCAGTTCTTC. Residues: CASSPGTSGSYNEQFF.

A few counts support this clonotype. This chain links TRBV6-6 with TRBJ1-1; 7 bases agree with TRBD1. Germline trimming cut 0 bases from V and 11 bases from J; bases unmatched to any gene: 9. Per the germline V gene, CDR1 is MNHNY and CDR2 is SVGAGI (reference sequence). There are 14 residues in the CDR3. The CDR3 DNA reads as TGTGCCAGCAGTTACTCGGACAGGAAGGCCTACGCTTTCTTT. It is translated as CASSYSDRKAYAFF.

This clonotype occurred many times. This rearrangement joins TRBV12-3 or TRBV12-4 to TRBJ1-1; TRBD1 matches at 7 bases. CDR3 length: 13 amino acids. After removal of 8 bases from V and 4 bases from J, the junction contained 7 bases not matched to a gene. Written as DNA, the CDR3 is TGTGCCAGCCATACAGGGGCGGCCACTGAAGCTTTCTTT. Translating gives CASHTGAATEAFF.